A selection of T cell receptor beta chains follows, all from one sample in a study of T cell repertoires in cytomegalovirus infection. TCRdb called the reads again in MiXCR, with one record for every CDR3 protein. Among 450,000 to 550,000 distinct CDR3 sequences listed, approximately 17% were seen once. Sequenced sample: CD8+ T cells from PBMCs. Every receptor here comes from a human donor in good health (CMV status not recorded). Some clones in this sample may be carry-over from other donors' samples. Each CDR3 is given with its conserved first and last residue. A D gene is named only where the DNA matches it firmly. Clone size is given for some rows only: seen once, a few or many times, or a class if the clone is expanded.

abundance: .
d_gene: .
j_gene: TRBJ1-4
v_gene: TRBV5-4
CDR3aa: CASSRGAESSF
CDR3nt: TGTGCCAGCAGTCGGGGGGCCGAGAGTAGCTTT

abundance: many
d_gene: .
j_gene: TRBJ2-1
v_gene: TRBV28
CDR3aa: CASTIFAFQGHSYNEQFF
CDR3nt: TGTGCCAGCACCATTTTTGCCTTCCAGGGGCACTCCTACAATGAGCAGTTCTTC

abundance: few
d_gene: .
j_gene: TRBJ2-7
v_gene: TRBV6-2/TRBV6-3
CDR3aa: CASSYPGARSAYEQYF
CDR3nt: TGTGCCAGCAGTTACCCTGGGGCCCGGTCGGCCTACGAGCAGTACTTC

abundance: few
d_gene: TRBD2
j_gene: TRBJ2-3
v_gene: TRBV5-1
CDR3aa: CASRGRAGEWGTQYF
CDR3nt: TGCGCCAGCAGGGGCCGAGCGGGGGAATGGGGTACGCAGTATTTT

abundance: few
d_gene: .
j_gene: TRBJ2-7
v_gene: TRBV5-1
CDR3aa: CASRRDYEQYF
CDR3nt: TGCGCCAGCAGGCGGGACTACGAGCAGTACTTC

abundance: many
d_gene: .
j_gene: TRBJ1-5
v_gene: TRBV7-9
CDR3aa: CASSQGGGYSNQPQHF
CDR3nt: TGTGCCAGCAGTCAAGGCGGGGGTTATAGCAATCAGCCCCAGCATTTT

abundance: few
d_gene: .
j_gene: TRBJ2-1
v_gene: TRBV27
CDR3aa: CASSLSGGSFPYNEQFF
CDR3nt: TGTGCCAGCAGTTTATCGGGGGGAAGTTTCCCATACAATGAGCAGTTCTTC

abundance: .
d_gene: TRBD1
j_gene: TRBJ2-3
v_gene: TRBV6-6
CDR3aa: CASSYWSGRGRLDTQYF
CDR3nt: TGTGCCAGCAGTTACTGGTCGGGCAGGGGGCGCCTAGATACGCAGTATTTT

abundance: .
d_gene: .
j_gene: TRBJ2-1
v_gene: TRBV5-6
CDR3aa: CASSLAWGAVEQFF
CDR3nt: TGTGCCAGCAGCTTGGCCTGGGGAGCGGTTGAGCAGTTCTTC

abundance: .
d_gene: .
j_gene: TRBJ1-5
v_gene: TRBV27
CDR3aa: CASSSLLNQPQHF
CDR3nt: TGTGCCAGCAGTTCGCTCCTCAATCAGCCCCAGCATTTT

abundance: .
d_gene: TRBD2
j_gene: TRBJ2-3
v_gene: TRBV9
CDR3aa: CASSVGSGKTDTQYF
CDR3nt: TGTGCCAGCAGCGTAGGTAGCGGGAAGACAGATACGCAGTATTTT

abundance: .
d_gene: .
j_gene: TRBJ2-7
v_gene: TRBV6-5
CDR3aa: CASSHVGADYEQYF
CDR3nt: TGTGCCAGCAGCCACGTAGGAGCGGACTACGAGCAGTACTTC

abundance: .
d_gene: .
j_gene: TRBJ2-7
v_gene: TRBV19
CDR3aa: CASSIQALEGTGFYEQYF
CDR3nt: TGTGCCAGTAGTATACAGGCACTTGAGGGGACTGGATTCTACGAGCAGTACTTC

abundance: many
d_gene: .
j_gene: TRBJ2-3
v_gene: TRBV7-3
CDR3aa: CASSPLGSGSADTQYF
CDR3nt: TGTGCCAGCAGCCCGCTCGGGTCGGGATCTGCAGATACGCAGTATTTT

abundance: many
d_gene: TRBD1
j_gene: TRBJ2-2
v_gene: TRBV28
CDR3aa: CASSETGQPGELFF
CDR3nt: TGTGCCAGCAGTGAAACGGGACAGCCCGGGGAGCTGTTTTTT

abundance: many
d_gene: .
j_gene: TRBJ1-5
v_gene: TRBV6-1
CDR3aa: CASSRWEGSNQPQHF
CDR3nt: TGTGCCAGCAGTCGGTGGGAAGGGAGCAATCAGCCCCAGCATTTT

abundance: many
d_gene: .
j_gene: TRBJ1-1
v_gene: TRBV7-6
CDR3aa: CASRESASLEAFF
CDR3nt: TGTGCCAGCAGGGAATCCGCCTCGCTTGAAGCTTTCTTT

abundance: many
d_gene: .
j_gene: TRBJ2-5
v_gene: TRBV7-2
CDR3aa: CASSELVRETQYF
CDR3nt: TGTGCCAGCAGCGAACTAGTCCGGGAGACCCAGTACTTC

abundance: .
d_gene: .
j_gene: TRBJ1-1
v_gene: TRBV20-1
CDR3aa: CSAKASEAFF
CDR3nt: TGCAGTGCTAAGGCCAGTGAAGCTTTCTTT

abundance: many
d_gene: TRBD2
j_gene: TRBJ2-1
v_gene: TRBV12-3/TRBV12-4
CDR3aa: CASGGLAGSPHYYNEQFF
CDR3nt: TGTGCCAGCGGCGGACTAGCGGGATCCCCTCACTACTACAATGAGCAGTTCTTC

abundance: many
d_gene: .
j_gene: TRBJ2-7
v_gene: TRBV14
CDR3aa: CASSQGRRDEQYF
CDR3nt: TGTGCCAGCAGCCAGGGTCGGAGAGACGAGCAGTACTTC

abundance: many
d_gene: .
j_gene: TRBJ2-7
v_gene: TRBV6-6
CDR3aa: CASSSPYGALYEQYF
CDR3nt: TGTGCCAGCAGTTCTCCTTACGGGGCTCTCTACGAGCAGTACTTC

abundance: few
d_gene: TRBD2
j_gene: TRBJ2-3
v_gene: TRBV28
CDR3aa: CASSHRAGVDTQYF
CDR3nt: TGTGCCAGCAGCCATCGAGCGGGAGTAGATACGCAGTATTTT

abundance: many
d_gene: .
j_gene: TRBJ1-5
v_gene: TRBV6-2/TRBV6-3
CDR3aa: CASTLRPGAEQPQHF
CDR3nt: TGTGCCAGCACTCTCCGTCCAGGGGCCGAGCAGCCCCAGCATTTT

abundance: .
d_gene: .
j_gene: TRBJ2-4
v_gene: TRBV20-1
CDR3aa: CSARKGLAKNLQYF
CDR3nt: TGCAGTGCTAGGAAGGGGCTAGCCAAAAACCTTCAGTACTTC

abundance: .
d_gene: .
j_gene: TRBJ1-2
v_gene: TRBV4-1
CDR3aa: CASSQPRGSMNYGYTF
CDR3nt: TGCGCCAGCAGCCAACCCCGGGGCTCGATGAACTATGGCTACACCTTC

abundance: few
d_gene: .
j_gene: TRBJ1-3
v_gene: TRBV6-4
CDR3aa: CAINRTRGNTIYF
CDR3nt: TGTGCCATCAATCGGACGAGAGGAAACACCATATATTTT

abundance: many
d_gene: .
j_gene: TRBJ2-1
v_gene: TRBV10-3
CDR3aa: CAISESESGRERDNEQFF
CDR3nt: TGTGCCATCAGTGAGTCGGAATCTGGGCGGGAAAGAGACAATGAGCAGTTCTTC

abundance: .
d_gene: TRBD1
j_gene: TRBJ1-5
v_gene: TRBV4-1
CDR3aa: CASSRLTGGNQPQHF
CDR3nt: TGCGCCAGCAGCCGCCTTACAGGGGGCAATCAGCCCCAGCATTTT

abundance: few
d_gene: TRBD1
j_gene: TRBJ2-7
v_gene: TRBV2
CDR3aa: CASSAPRQGYEQYF
CDR3nt: TGTGCCAGCAGTGCGCCCCGACAGGGGTACGAGCAGTACTTC

abundance: .
d_gene: TRBD2
j_gene: TRBJ2-1
v_gene: TRBV24-1
CDR3aa: CATSDLQGGNEQFF
CDR3nt: TGTGCCACCAGTGATTTGCAGGGAGGGAATGAGCAGTTCTTC

abundance: few
d_gene: .
j_gene: TRBJ1-1
v_gene: TRBV7-9
CDR3aa: CASREGGGSTEAFF
CDR3nt: TGTGCCAGCAGGGAGGGGGGCGGGAGCACTGAAGCTTTCTTT

abundance: many
d_gene: TRBD1
j_gene: TRBJ2-2
v_gene: TRBV27
CDR3aa: CASRIQGALTGELFF
CDR3nt: TGTGCCAGCAGAATTCAGGGGGCGTTGACCGGGGAGCTGTTTTTT

abundance: few
d_gene: .
j_gene: TRBJ1-1
v_gene: TRBV20-1
CDR3aa: CSAQNPYGSEAFF
CDR3nt: TGCAGTGCCCAGAACCCCTATGGTTCTGAAGCTTTCTTT

abundance: .
d_gene: TRBD2
j_gene: TRBJ2-3
v_gene: TRBV15
CDR3aa: CATSSAGGHDTQYF
CDR3nt: TGTGCCACCAGCTCCGCGGGGGGCCATGATACGCAGTATTTT

abundance: many
d_gene: TRBD2
j_gene: TRBJ2-4
v_gene: TRBV7-9
CDR3aa: CASSPPLAGGSLAKNIQYF
CDR3nt: TGTGCCAGCAGCCCGCCCCTAGCGGGAGGCTCCCTAGCCAAAAACATTCAGTACTTC

abundance: .
d_gene: .
j_gene: TRBJ2-2
v_gene: TRBV3-1
CDR3aa: CASSQGDGLTGELFF
CDR3nt: TGTGCCAGCAGCCAAGGGGACGGACTCACCGGGGAGCTGTTTTTT

abundance: many
d_gene: .
j_gene: TRBJ2-1
v_gene: TRBV10-3
CDR3aa: CAISELQGPKTEQLF
CDR3nt: TGTGCCATCAGTGAGCTACAGGGCCCCAAGACTGAGCAGCTCTTC

abundance: many
d_gene: .
j_gene: TRBJ2-1
v_gene: TRBV11-1
CDR3aa: CASSLGSGDEQFF
CDR3nt: TGTGCCAGCAGCTTAGGATCGGGTGATGAGCAGTTCTTC

abundance: many
d_gene: .
j_gene: TRBJ1-1
v_gene: TRBV6-6
CDR3aa: CASSYSRGNTEAFF
CDR3nt: TGTGCCAGCAGTTACTCCAGGGGGAACACTGAAGCTTTCTTT

abundance: few
d_gene: TRBD1
j_gene: TRBJ2-7
v_gene: TRBV7-6
CDR3aa: CASSPTFAPGQGYEQYF
CDR3nt: TGTGCCAGCAGCCCAACTTTTGCCCCGGGACAGGGATACGAGCAGTACTTC

abundance: few
d_gene: .
j_gene: TRBJ2-7
v_gene: TRBV20-1
CDR3aa: CSASFGRGAIYEQYF
CDR3nt: TGCAGTGCTAGTTTCGGTCGGGGGGCTATCTACGAGCAGTACTTC

abundance: .
d_gene: .
j_gene: TRBJ2-1
v_gene: TRBV6-2/TRBV6-3
CDR3aa: CASSYSGGLNEQFF
CDR3nt: TGTGCCAGCAGTTACTCGGGGGGGCTCAATGAGCAGTTCTTC

abundance: .
d_gene: .
j_gene: TRBJ1-2
v_gene: TRBV6-6
CDR3aa: CGVRGNYGYTF
CDR3nt: TGTGGTGTAAGGGGGAACTATGGCTACACCTTC

abundance: many
d_gene: TRBD1
j_gene: TRBJ1-2
v_gene: TRBV11-2
CDR3aa: CASSLSYSSDRGGGYTF
CDR3nt: TGTGCCAGCAGCTTATCATACTCTTCGGACAGGGGAGGTGGCTACACCTTC

abundance: few
d_gene: TRBD2
j_gene: TRBJ2-1
v_gene: TRBV27
CDR3aa: CASIGRGDYNEQFF
CDR3nt: TGTGCCAGCATCGGGCGGGGGGATTACAATGAGCAGTTCTTC

abundance: many
d_gene: .
j_gene: TRBJ1-2
v_gene: TRBV10-3
CDR3aa: CASLQVNYGYTF
CDR3nt: TGTGCCAGCCTACAGGTTAACTATGGCTACACCTTC

abundance: few
d_gene: .
j_gene: TRBJ2-4
v_gene: TRBV5-6
CDR3aa: CASSLQGRGNNIQYF
CDR3nt: TGTGCCAGCAGCTTACAGGGTCGGGGGAACAACATTCAGTACTTC

abundance: many
d_gene: TRBD1
j_gene: TRBJ2-5
v_gene: TRBV10-3
CDR3aa: CAISPRDRGQETQYF
CDR3nt: TGTGCCATCAGTCCCCGGGACAGGGGGCAAGAGACCCAGTACTTC